These T cell receptor beta chains were read from a single sample in a study of identical twins. TCRdb re-analysed the 5' RACE reads in MiXCR, keeping a single row per CDR3 protein. The data contain approximately 630,000 distinct CDR3 sequences, just over 7% of them singletons. These data also formed part of another study, on yellow fever vaccine responses in identical twins.

Material for sequencing was PBMCs. These receptors all stem from a woman aged 18-29 years in good health. Each CDR3 is given with its conserved first and last residue. A D gene is named only where the DNA matches it firmly. Only some rows state a clone size, as once, few, many or a class for expanded clones.

>TRBV6-5|.|TRBJ1-5|17|few
CASSYSVGLRADQPQHF
TGTGCCAGCAGTTACTCGGTAGGGCTTAGAGCCGATCAGCCCCAGCATTTT
>TRBV5-1|.|TRBJ1-4|15|many
CASSLEGQGSEKLFF
TGCGCCAGCAGCTTGGAAGGTCAGGGGAGTGAAAAACTGTTTTTT
>TRBV20-1|.|TRBJ2-2|13|many
CSAYNMNTGELFF
TGCAGTGCCTATAACATGAACACCGGGGAGCTGTTTTTT
>TRBV6-5|TRBD1|TRBJ2-4|16|few
CASSYNPGQDKNIQYF
TGTGCCAGCAGTTACAATCCGGGACAGGACAAAAACATTCAGTACTTC
>TRBV5-1|.|TRBJ2-7|15|few
CASSEGGTGPYEQYF
TGCGCCAGCAGCGAGGGAGGGACAGGCCCCTACGAGCAGTACTTC
>TRBV11-2|TRBD2|TRBJ2-4|21|.
CASSSRASRLAGVVAKNIQYF
TGTGCCAGCAGCAGCAGGGCATCAAGACTAGCGGGAGTTGTAGCCAAAAACATTCAGTACTTC
>TRBV4-1|.|TRBJ2-7|13|few
CASSQDRRYEQYF
TGCGCCAGCAGCCAAGATCGGCGCTACGAGCAGTACTTC
>TRBV5-5|TRBD2|TRBJ2-5|15|.
CASSLRRGNQETQYF
TGTGCCAGCAGCTTACGGCGGGGGAACCAAGAGACCCAGTACTTC
>TRBV5-1|.|TRBJ2-3|16|.
CASSLGGQISTDTQYF
TGCGCCAGCAGCTTGGGCGGACAGATAAGCACAGATACGCAGTATTTT
>TRBV15|.|TRBJ1-5|14|.
CATSPDRSNQPQHF
TGTGCCACCAGCCCGGATCGGAGCAATCAGCCCCAGCATTTT
>TRBV5-1|.|TRBJ2-5|12|few
CASSYPLGGQYF
TGCGCCAGCTCCTACCCCCTAGGAGGCCAGTACTTC
>TRBV12-3/TRBV12-4|TRBD2|TRBJ2-2|14|many
CASSLGLANGELFF
TGTGCCAGCAGTTTAGGACTAGCGAACGGGGAGCTGTTTTTT